This T cell receptor (beta chain) was found in a study of metastatic and nonmetastatic thyroid tumors. TCRdb re-analyzed the PCR reads using MiXCR. The table shows roughly 83,000 clones, with about 15% occurring only once. This clone was recorded many times. The V gene's germline CDR1 is SGHRS and CDR2 YFSETQ. CDR3 size: 13 residues. V lost 2 bases and J 4 bases, leaving 7 bases between the germline ends. Thyroid surgery was preceded by no treatment in any patient. The source is a female donor with papillary thyroid cancer or a benign thyroid nodule (not recorded which). Some clones in this sample may be carry-over from other donors' samples. The chain links TRBV5-1 to TRBJ2-1; D not certain. Material for sequencing was blood. The DNA for the CDR3 is TGCGCCAGCAGCTTATCTAAGTACAATGAGCAGTTCTTC. Translation gives CASSLSKYNEQFF.